A single sample is the source of the 13 T cell receptor beta chains below, sequenced in a study of T cell changes during pregnancy in multiple sclerosis. Only in-frame clones appear in the TCRdb table, and some are missing; sequencing was by immunoSEQ multiplex PCR. The sample gives around 51,000 clones, roughly 93% of which show up once; roughly 1.8% is in the top ten. The sequencing here drew on peripheral blood, taken in the second trimester of pregnancy. These receptors all come from a female donor with multiple sclerosis, enrolled in a pregnancy study.

J is TRBJ2-5 and V is TRBV28; D unresolved. Trimming removed 5 bases at V and 5 bases at J, with 12 bases between. The CDR3 is made up of 13 amino acids. CDR1 MDHEN and CDR2 SYDVKM come from the germline V gene. CDR3 loop: CASSRRARETQYF. DNA for the CDR3: TGTGCCAGCAGTCGTCGTGCCAGGGAGACCCAGTACTTC. Supplemented by reference TRBV28 and TRBJ2-5, the full variable domain reads DVKVTQSSRYLVKRTGEKVFLECVQDMDHENMFWYRQDPGLGLRLIYFSYDVKMKEKGDIPEGYSVSREKKERFSLILESASTNQTSMYLCASSRRARETQYFGPGTRLLVL.

This clone was seen just once. Other DNA variants within this sample encode the same CDR3. The gene calls are TRBV7-3 and TRBJ2-7, with 8 nucleotides matching TRBD2. Germline V gives CDR1 SGHTA, CDR2 FQGTGA. CDR3 length equals 15 residues. The V gene end was trimmed by 0 bases and the J gene end by 0 bases; junction bases not matched to a gene: 1. In DNA, the CDR3 is TGTGCCAGCAGCTTAACGAGCGGGAGCTCCTACGAGCAGTACTTC. It specifies CASSLTSGSSYEQYF.

The V call is TRBV19, the J call TRBJ1-1; D possibly corresponds to TRBD1 (5 bases). V lost 3 bases to trimming and J lost 5 bases, with 13 bases between them. The CDR3 covers 14 residues. Germline values: CDR1 LNHDA, CDR2 SQIVND (reference sequence). The CDR3: CASSIDGGETEAFF. CDR3 DNA sequence: TGTGCCAGTAGTATTGACGGGGGTGAGACTGAAGCTTTCTTT.

The J gene is TRBJ2-2, the V gene TRBV5-1; 7 bases agree with TRBD1. Germline V gene lookup returns CDR1 SGHRS and CDR2 YFSETQ. This CDR3 is 17 amino acids long. With V trimmed by 0 bases and J by 3 bases, 8 bases remained unmatched. Here the CDR3 reads CASSLVSDRFYTGELFF. CDR3 sequence (DNA): TGCGCCAGCAGCTTGGTTTCGGACAGGTTCTACACCGGGGAGCTGTTTTTT.

The chain carries TRBV29-1 and TRBJ2-5; D gene unclear. CDR3 length: 12 amino acids. Germline V gives CDR1 SQVTM, CDR2 ANQGSEA. The ends were cut back, 2 bases at V and 2 bases at J, with 6 bases in the middle. CDR3 nucleotide sequence: TGCAGCGTTGAACTGCAGCAAGAGACCCAGTACTTC. Amino acids: CSVELQQETQYF.

For the CDR3, the DNA is TGTGCCAGACAGGGACAAGAAGGCTACACCTTC. It specifies CARQGQEGYTF. This chain joins TRBV2 and TRBJ1-2; maybe TRBD1 (6 bases). This CDR3 has 11 residues. Per the germline V gene, CDR1 is SNHLY and CDR2 is FYNNEI. Trimming left V 9 bases short and J 8 bases short, with 13 bases between.

This rearrangement joins TRBV6-5 to TRBJ2-2; 7 bases are a match to TRBD2. Trimming removed 6 bases from V and 4 bases from J; junction bases left unmatched: 8. The CDR3 length is 15 residues. The germline gives CDR1 MNHEY, CDR2 SVGAGI. The CDR3 region has the DNA TGTGCCAGCAGGGTTGGGGGGGTGTCCACCGGGGAGCTGTTTTTT. Translation gives CASRVGGVSTGELFF.

The V and J genes are TRBV11-3 and TRBJ2-1; D is possibly TRBD2 (6 bases). The V gene's germline CDR1 is SGHNT and CDR2 YENEEA. With 5 bases removed from V and 1 base from J, the gap between germline ends came to 12 bases. There are 15 residues in the CDR3. The CDR3 nucleotides read TGTGCCAGCAGCCTCGGGACTCAATCCTACAATGAGCAGTTCTTC. Encoded protein: CASSLGTQSYNEQFF.

J is TRBJ2-2 and V is TRBV15; the match to TRBD2 covers 14 bases. The V segment lost 5 bases and the J segment 9 bases; nucleotides outside the gene matches: 8. The CDR3 is made up of 16 amino acids. Germline V gives CDR1 LNHNV, CDR2 YYDKDF (reference sequence). CDR3 sequence (DNA): TGTGCCACCAGCCCCCGTGGGACTAGCGGGAGCTGGGAGCTGTTTTTT. The encoded protein is CATSPRGTSGSWELFF.

The chain combines TRBV7-9 with TRBJ1-3; D is unclear. V gave up 4 bases and J gave up 0 bases, with 7 bases separating them. The CDR3 runs 14 residues. Germline CDR1 SEHNR, CDR2 FQNEAQ (reference sequence). This CDR3 reads CASSSTNSGNTIYF. The CDR3 bases are TGTGCCAGCAGCTCCACAAACTCTGGAAACACCATATATTTT.

Notes on this clone: At one end, the junction sequence differs from germline, possibly due to a read error. The CDR3 region is CASSPTTSGNQETQYF. The CDR3 DNA reads TGTGCTAGCAGCCCCACGACTAGCGGGAACCAAGAGACCCAGTACTTC. V and J are TRBV7-7 and TRBJ2-5; TRBD2 agrees at 11 bases. Germline V gene data show CDR1 as SSHAT and CDR2 as FNYEAQ (reference sequence). The CDR3 extends over 16 amino acids. The full variable domain, rest sourced from reference TRBV7-7 and TRBJ2-5, is GAGVSQSPRYKVTKRGQDVTLRCDPISSHATLYWYQQALGQGPEFLTYFNYEAQPDKSGLPSDRFSAERPEGSISTLTIQRTEQRDSAMYRCASSPTTSGNQETQYFGPGTRLLVL.

The gene calls are TRBV7-9 and TRBJ2-7; D unclear. V dropped 1 base and J dropped 3 bases, with 10 bases sitting between them. This CDR3 region has 14 residues. Germline V gene sequence: CDR1 SEHNR, CDR2 FQNEAQ (reference sequence). The CDR3 reads CASSLGHSVYEQYF. CDR3 sequence (DNA): TGTGCCAGCAGCTTAGGCCATTCGGTCTACGAGCAGTACTTC.

V usage is TRBV28 and J usage is TRBJ2-1; tentative D call: TRBD2 (5 bases). V was cut by 4 bases and J by 9 bases, with 13 bases left in between. The CDR3 length is 13 residues. Germline V gene sequence: CDR1 MDHEN, CDR2 SYDVKM. The CDR3 reads CASSSRLASEQFF. For the CDR3, the DNA is TGTGCCAGCAGTTCCAGGCTAGCTTCTGAGCAGTTCTTC.